A selection of T cell receptor beta chains follows, all from one sample in a study of T cell changes during pregnancy in multiple sclerosis. Method: immunoSEQ multiplex PCR; TCRdb's copy keeps in-frame clones and lacks some. The top ten hold more than 2% of the sample, which has 75,000 to 85,000 clones, about 92% seen once. The sequencing used peripheral blood, collected in the second trimester of pregnancy. Receptors originate from a female donor with multiple sclerosis, enrolled in a pregnancy study. Each CDR3 is given with its conserved first and last residue. The D gene is left open where the match is weak. Clone size is given for some rows only: seen once, a few or many times, or a class if the clone is expanded.

>TRBV5-1|-|TRBJ1-6|-
TGCGCCAGCAGCTTATCAGGGCCAAAAAATTCACCCCTCCACTTT
CASSLSGPKNSPLHF
>TRBV7-9|TRBD1|TRBJ1-6|-
TGTGCCAGCAGCTTAGGAAATAACAGGGGGGGTTCACCCCTCCACTTT
CASSLGNNRGGSPLHF
>TRBV6-1|-|TRBJ1-1|-
TGTGCCAGCATGAGCAGCTTCCGGGGGACTGAAGCTTTCTTT
CASMSSFRGTEAFF
>TRBV6-5|TRBD1|TRBJ2-1|-
TGTGCCAGCAGGGGACAGGACAGCTCCTACAATGAGCAGTTCTTC
CASRGQDSSYNEQFF
>TRBV6-6|-|TRBJ1-4|-
TGTGCCAGCAGTTACGTTGAAGGGAGTCGGGAAAAACTGTTTTTT
CASSYVEGSREKLFF
>TRBV9|TRBD1|TRBJ2-7|-
TGTGCCAGCCGGGACAGGATGTGCTACGAGCAGTACTTC
CASRDRMCYEQYF
>TRBV6-1|-|TRBJ1-5|-
TGTGCCAGCAGTGAATTCCCGAGCCAGCCCCAGCATTTT
CASSEFPSQPQHF
>TRBV10-2|-|TRBJ1-2|-
TGCGCATCGAGGGGAGGAGTCTATGGCTACACCTTC
CASRGGVYGYTF
>TRBV19|-|TRBJ2-3|-
TGTGCCAGTACCTTAGCGGTAAGCACAGATACGCAGTATTTT
CASTLAVSTDTQYF
>TRBV19|TRBD1|TRBJ1-5|-
TGTGCCACAGCGCTTGACAGGGCTAGCAATCAGCCCCAGCATTTT
CATALDRASNQPQHF
>TRBV6-5|-|TRBJ1-5|-
TGTGCCAGCAGCCCCACAGGGAGTAGCAATCAGCCCCAGCATTTT
CASSPTGSSNQPQHF
>TRBV29-1|-|TRBJ1-5|-
TGCAGCGTAATAGAAAGATCGGGCAATCAGCCCCAGCATTTT
CSVIERSGNQPQHF
>TRBV29-1|-|TRBJ2-5|-
TGCAGCGGTTCTAGGGGAGGAGAGACCCAGTACTTC
CSGSRGGETQYF
>TRBV6-6|TRBD2|TRBJ2-3|-
TGTGCCAGCAGTTTAAGGCGGGGGGTTGGAGATACGCAGTATTTT
CASSLRRGVGDTQYF
>TRBV25-1|TRBD1|TRBJ2-7|-
TGTGCCAGCAGAAAGACAGGGGGTCAAGGCGAGCAGTACTTC
CASRKTGGQGEQYF
>TRBV7-7|TRBD2|TRBJ2-1|-
TGTGCTAGCAGCCCCGGCGGGGGGGCCTGGAATGAGCAGTTCTTC
CASSPGGGAWNEQFF
>TRBV30|-|TRBJ1-3|-
TGTGCCTGGGGTCCCCGAGGGGGTGGAAACACCATATATTTT
CAWGPRGGGNTIYF
>TRBV28|TRBD2|TRBJ2-1|-
TGTGCCAGCAGGCGTGGACTAGCGGTCGGCGATGAGCAGTTCTTC
CASRRGLAVGDEQFF
>TRBV7-7|-|TRBJ1-1|-
TGTGCTAGCAGCTCTTGGGGCCCGGGGGTATTGAACACTGAAGCTTTCTTT
CASSSWGPGVLNTEAFF
>TRBV29-1|-|TRBJ1-1|few
TGCAGCGTTCGGGGGATAATGAACACTGAAGCTTTCTTT
CSVRGIMNTEAFF
>TRBV7-2|-|TRBJ1-6|-
TGTGCCAGCAGCTTGAGGGAGGGGAATTCACCCCTCCACTTT
CASSLREGNSPLHF
>TRBV10-3|-|TRBJ1-1|-
TGTGCCATCAGTTCGGGACACACAAATGAAGCTTTCTTT
CAISSGHTNEAFF
>TRBV19|-|TRBJ1-1|-
TGTGCCAGTAGTGTCCGGGGTGAGATGAACACTGAAGCTTTCTTT
CASSVRGEMNTEAFF
>TRBV5-1|-|TRBJ2-4|-
TGCGCCAGCAGCTCCCTCGTTGGGTTGAGGGACATTCAGTACTTC
CASSSLVGLRDIQYF
>TRBV6-1|TRBD1|TRBJ1-2|-
TGTGCCAGCAGTGACGGACAGGGCTATGGCTACACCTTC
CASSDGQGYGYTF
>TRBV6-4|-|TRBJ2-7|-
TGTGCCAGCAGTGGCCACAGGGAACTCTCCTACGAGCAGTACTTC
CASSGHRELSYEQYF
>TRBV2|-|TRBJ1-6|-
TGTGCCAGCAGTGGATACAGGGTCGTTTCACCCCTCCACTTT
CASSGYRVVSPLHF
>TRBV7-9|-|TRBJ1-5|-
TGTGCCAGCAGCCCCCTGGGGGGGGGCAGAGAGAGCAATCAGCCCCAGCATTTT
CASSPLGGGRESNQPQHF
>TRBV29-1|-|TRBJ1-1|-
TGCAGCGTTGAGTGGCCCCCTAACACTGAAGCTTTCTTT
CSVEWPPNTEAFF
>TRBV19|TRBD1|TRBJ1-4|-
TGTGCCAGTAGTATAGCTCTGACAGGGAGTCTTGAAAAACTGTTTTTT
CASSIALTGSLEKLFF
>TRBV5-1|-|TRBJ1-5|-
TGCGCCAGCAGCTTGACGGGAGCTGACCTCAATCAGCCCCAGCATTTT
CASSLTGADLNQPQHF
>TRBV2|TRBD2|TRBJ2-1|once
TGTGCCAGCAGAGGGACTACCCAGTGGGATGAGCAGTTCTTC
CASRGTTQWDEQFF
>TRBV29-1|-|TRBJ1-4|few
TGCAGCGTTGGATCAGGGTCCGGTAATGAAAAACTGTTTTTT
CSVGSGSGNEKLFF
>TRBV15|TRBD1|TRBJ1-4|-
TGTGCCACCAGGGGGACAGACTCTAATGAAAAACTGTTTTTT
CATRGTDSNEKLFF
>TRBV5-1|TRBD2|TRBJ2-2|-
TGCGCCAGCAGCCATAGCGGGAGGACCGGGGAGCTGTTTTTT
CASSHSGRTGELFF
>TRBV9|-|TRBJ1-1|-
TGTGCCAGCAGCCCGAGAGGGGGGAACACTGAAGCTTTCTTT
CASSPRGGNTEAFF
>TRBV7-3|-|TRBJ1-1|-
TGTGCCAGCAGCTTAACGGGGACAAACACTGAAGCTTTCTTT
CASSLTGTNTEAFF
>TRBV7-8|-|TRBJ2-7|-
TGTGCCAGCAGCTTGGCGGGACTCTACGAGCAGTACTTC
CASSLAGLYEQYF
>TRBV19|-|TRBJ2-7|-
TGTGCCAGTAGTATAGCAGGGAAGAGCTCCTACGAGCAGTACTTC
CASSIAGKSSYEQYF
>TRBV30|TRBD2|TRBJ2-5|-
TGTGCCCGGGATACTGGGGGGGGACAAGAGACCCAGTACTTC
CARDTGGGQETQYF
>TRBV18|TRBD1|TRBJ1-6|once
TGTGCCAGCTCAACGGGACAGGGGGCAAATTCACCCCTCCACTTT
CASSTGQGANSPLHF
>TRBV12-5|-|TRBJ2-1|-
TGTGCTAGTGGTTTGCCGCCCTTAGTAGGGAGGAACAATGAGCAGTTCTTC
CASGLPPLVGRNNEQFF
>TRBV5-4|TRBD1|TRBJ2-3|-
TGTGCCAGCAGCTTGGAGGCAGGGGGAAGGGCAGATACGCAGTATTTT
CASSLEAGGRADTQYF
>TRBV6-6|-|TRBJ1-1|-
TGTGCCATCAGAGGGGAAGTCTTGAACACTGAAGCTTTCTTT
CAIRGEVLNTEAFF
>TRBV5-6|-|TRBJ2-3|-
TGTGCCAGCAGCTTGAGGGCGGGACCTAGCACAGATACGCAGTATTTT
CASSLRAGPSTDTQYF
>TRBV6-4|-|TRBJ1-1|once
TGTGCCAGCAGACAGGGTAAAGCTCTTGGGCTTATTAAAGAAGTCACTGAAGCTTTCTTT
CASRQGKALGLIKEVTEAFF
>TRBV10-3|TRBD1|TRBJ1-5|-
TGTGCCATCAGTGAGTCGGGACAGGGGCCCCAGCATTTT
CAISESGQGPQHF
>TRBV7-3|-|TRBJ1-1|-
TGTGCCAGCAGCCCACCCGGGACATTGAACACTGAAGCTTTCTTT
CASSPPGTLNTEAFF
>TRBV6-4|TRBD1|TRBJ1-2|-
TGTGCCAGCACTAACTCGGGACAGCGACTAAACTATGGCTACACCTTC
CASTNSGQRLNYGYTF